These 7 T cell receptor beta chains originate from one sample sequenced in a study of T-cell reconstitution after alpha-beta-depleted transplantation in children. Unique molecular identifiers were built into the TCRbeta library. A single record per CDR3 protein comes from TCRdb applying MiXCR to the PCR reads. Among about 500,000 distinct CDR3 sequences listed, over 25% were seen once. The sample here was PBMCs from the stem cell graft donor, taken from the stem cell graft. The receptor set was obtained from a human donor who donated a stem cell graft to a child with aplastic anemia.

This clonotype was counted only a few times. The chain couples TRBV11-1 to TRBJ2-7, with 11 bases that match TRBD1. Losses at the gene ends were 4 bases for V and 0 bases for J; bases not matched to a gene: 14. Germline loops: CDR1 SGHAT, CDR2 FQDESV (reference sequence). The CDR3 is 19 residues long. The CDR3 sequence: CASSSRGQGASSISYEQYF. The CDR3 nucleotides are TGTGCCAGCAGCTCCCGAGGACAGGGGGCTTCCTCAATCTCCTACGAGCAGTACTTC. Combining the CDR3 with reference TRBV11-1 and TRBJ2-7 gives the whole variable domain EAEVAQSPRYKITEKSQAVAFWCDPISGHATLYWYRQILGQGPELLVQFQDESVVDDSQLPKDRFSAERLKGVDSTLKIQPAELGDSAMYLCASSSRGQGASSISYEQYFGPGTRLTVT.

This chain joins TRBV20-1 and TRBJ1-5; the D gene is possibly TRBD1 (5 bases). Germline V CDR1 and CDR2: DFQATT, SNEGSKA (reference sequence). Trimming removed 3 bases from V and 2 bases from J, with 17 bases in between. The CDR3 extends over 16 amino acids. CDR3 bases: TGCAGTGCTAGGGCGTTAGGGGTGGCGGGCAATCAGCCCCAGCATTTT. It translates to CSARALGVAGNQPQHF.

The chain joins TRBV7-2 to TRBJ1-4; D remains ambiguous. Germline V gene sequence: CDR1 SGHTA, CDR2 FQGNSA. The CDR3 sequence is 15 residues long. Trimming cost V 1 base and J 4 bases, with 10 bases left between them. The CDR3 protein is CASSLESRINEKLFF. The CDR3 nucleotides read TGTGCCAGCAGCTTAGAGAGCCGAATTAATGAAAAACTGTTTTTT.

The rearrangement joins TRBV27 to TRBJ2-3; D ambiguous. There are 13 residues in the CDR3. CDR1 is MNHEY, CDR2 SMNVEV, per germline (reference sequence). V gave up 6 bases and J gave up 4 bases, with 11 bases separating them. CDR3 nucleotide sequence: TGTGCCAGCAGAGAGGAGCGCGCAGATACGCAGTATTTT. Translating gives CASREERADTQYF.

The V call is TRBV20-1, the J call TRBJ1-3; D is ambiguous. Trimming took off 0 bases at V and 9 bases at J, with 12 bases between the two ends. The CDR3 contains 13 residues. Germline lookup yields CDR1 DFQATT and CDR2 SNEGSKA (reference sequence). Here the CDR3 reads CSARDNTGSTIYF. CDR3 coding DNA: TGCAGTGCTAGAGATAATACGGGGAGCACCATATATTTT.

This clonotype was seen more than once but under ten times. V gene TRBV29-1 combines with J gene TRBJ1-5, with no clear D. Trimming shortened V by 6 bases and J by 2 bases, and 14 bases separated the two germline ends. Germline CDR1 SQVTM, CDR2 ANQGSEA. This CDR3 region has 14 residues. The CDR3 sequence is CSVRSEGGNQPQHF. CDR3 in DNA: TGCAGCGTGCGTTCGGAGGGAGGCAATCAGCCCCAGCATTTT.

This clonotype appeared a few times. This chain connects TRBV12-3 or TRBV12-4 to TRBJ1-2, with TRBD1 matching over 10 bases. This CDR3 region has 12 residues. The V gene end was trimmed by 4 bases and the J gene end by 8 bases; junction bases not matched to a gene: 1. The CDR3 sequence is CASSWDRGGYTF. The CDR3 nucleotides read TGTGCCAGCAGTTGGGACAGGGGCGGCTACACCTTC.